This T cell receptor beta chain was retrieved from a study of T cells in Graves' hyperthyroidism and ophthalmopathy. Findings and limits, study-wide: In simple terms, a model built on 13 V-J features told ophthalmopathy apart from stable hyperthyroidism. Most expanded thyroid clonotypes above 0.001 also appeared in blood.

V was pared by 6 bases and J by 0 bases, with 15 bases between. The CDR3 extends over 15 amino acids. The germline V gene encodes CDR1 MNHNS and CDR2 SASEGT. Among ophthalmopathy patients, the Clinical Activity Score reached at least 3, the NOSPECS grade reached at least 4, and duration remained under 3 months. Every diagnosis used clinical symptoms, serum thyroxine and TRAb, thyroid ultrasound and orbital computed tomography. As for this clonotype: The antigen remains unidentified.

RNA transcripts gave rise to amplified TCR beta CDR3 regions. The HTBI set primed first-round TCR CDR3 RT-PCR. MiXCR was run by TCRdb on the multiplex PCR reads, yielding one entry per CDR3 protein. Among roughly 290,000 distinct CDR3 sequences, approximately 17% were seen once, and the ten largest hold about 50%. This clonotype was obtained from a woman aged 55 to 70 with Graves' ophthalmopathy. This chain uses TRBV6-1 with TRBJ2-7; tentative D call: TRBD2 (7 bases). Source material: blood. CDR3 nucleotides: TGTGCCAGCAGCGGGGGGCCTAGCGTCTCCTACGAGCAGTACTTC. Translating gives CASSGGPSVSYEQYF.